The 28 T cell receptor beta chains below all came from one sample that was sequenced in a study of control samples from healthy donors and cancer patients. TCRdb keeps only in-frame clones here, not all; method: immunoSEQ multiplex PCR. The sample has approximately 110,000 clones; roughly nine tenths are singletons. The sample consisted of blood. Receptors originate from a young woman in good health.

The chain employs TRBV25-1 and TRBJ2-5; D is possibly TRBD1 (6 bases). The CDR3 totals 12 residues. Germline CDR1 and CDR2: MGHDK and SYGVNS. Between the trimmed V and J ends, which lost 3 bases and 6 bases, there was a span of 8 bases. For the CDR3, the DNA is TGTGCCAGCAGTGAGGACAGCAAGACCCAGTACTTC. Its protein product is CASSEDSKTQYF.

V usage is TRBV7-9 and J usage is TRBJ1-4; D call uncertain. The CDR3 spans 14 residues. Per the germline V gene, CDR1 is SEHNR and CDR2 is FQNEAQ (reference sequence). Trimming cost V 1 base and J 6 bases, with 9 bases left between them. CDR3 sequence: CASSLVREDEKLFF. The CDR3 DNA follows: TGTGCCAGCAGCTTAGTGAGGGAGGATGAAAAACTGTTTTTT. The full variable domain, in which reference TRBV7-9 and TRBJ1-4 provide the parts outside the CDR3, is DTGVSQNPRHKITKRGQNVTFRCDPISEHNRLYWYRQTLGQGPEFLTYFQNEAQLEKSRLLSDRFSAERPKGSFSTLEIQRTEQGDSAMYLCASSLVREDEKLFFGSGTQLSVL.

The chain combines TRBV4-1 with TRBJ2-2; 10 nucleotides align to TRBD2. Unmatched junction bases numbered 5, after V lost 1 base and J lost 6 bases. The CDR3 has 16 residues. Germline CDR1 is MGHRA and CDR2 is YSYEKL. CDR3 bases: TGCGCCAGCAGCCAAGTTTCTAGCGGGAGCGCCGGGGAGCTGTTTTTT. It specifies CASSQVSSGSAGELFF.

The J gene is TRBJ2-2, the V gene TRBV19; D remains unclear. This CDR3 is built from 10 residues. Germline CDR1 LNHDA, CDR2 SQIVND (reference sequence). Trimming pared 8 bases from V and 6 bases from J, leaving 4 bases between. The CDR3 spells CASGPGELFF. The CDR3 coding sequence is TGTGCCAGTGGGCCCGGGGAGCTGTTTTTT.

This chain links TRBV9 with TRBJ1-2; 10 nucleotides align to TRBD1. Trimming at V came to 2 bases and at J to 4 bases, leaving 11 bases not matched to a gene. Germline V gene lookup returns CDR1 SGDLS and CDR2 YYNGEE. CDR3 size: 17 residues. CDR3 nucleotide sequence: TGTGCCAGCAGCGTTAGTCTTGGGACAGGGGAAGGCTATGGCTACACCTTC. Its protein product is CASSVSLGTGEGYGYTF.

This clone came up a few times. This chain links TRBV19 with TRBJ2-1; 15 positions agree with TRBD2. Germline lookup yields CDR1 LNHDA and CDR2 SQIVND (reference sequence). V shed 5 bases and J 10 bases; nucleotides not matched to a gene: 12. This CDR3 has 17 residues. This CDR3 reads CASSLIGGLAGGKEQFF. The DNA for the CDR3 is TGTGCCAGTAGTCTAATTGGGGGACTAGCGGGAGGTAAAGAGCAGTTCTTC.

This chain uses TRBV7-2 with TRBJ1-5; D remains unclear. Germline lookup yields CDR1 SGHTA and CDR2 FQGNSA. V was clipped by 4 bases and J by 3 bases, with 4 bases between them. The CDR3 runs to 12 residues. DNA of the CDR3: TGTGCCAGCAGCTCTCCCAATCAGCCCCAGCATTTT. This encodes CASSSPNQPQHF.

The chain uses TRBV5-6 and TRBJ1-6; D unresolved. The CDR3 contains 14 residues. Trimming cost V 4 bases and J 7 bases, with 12 bases left between them. The germline V gene encodes CDR1 SGHDT and CDR2 YYEEEE. As DNA, the CDR3 is TGTGCCAGCAGCACATTGAGAGAGAATTCACCCCTCCACTTT. Protein product: CASSTLRENSPLHF.

The chain recombines TRBV6-6 with TRBJ1-1, with 8 bases lining up with TRBD1. From germline, CDR1 is MNHNY and CDR2 SVGAGI (reference sequence). The CDR3 runs 15 residues. Trimming cost V 0 bases and J 4 bases; bases outside gene matches: 4. The CDR3 DNA sequence: TGTGCCAGCAGTTACTCTCGACAGGGGACCACTGAAGCTTTCTTT. It is translated as CASSYSRQGTTEAFF.

The V and J genes are TRBV30 and TRBJ1-2; 11 positions match TRBD1. This CDR3 has 14 residues. The V gene end was trimmed by 6 bases and the J gene end by 3 bases; junction bases not matched to a gene: 6. Germline V gene data show CDR1 as GTSNPN and CDR2 as SVGIG (reference sequence). The CDR3 sequence is CACVGQGAYYGYTF. Written as DNA, the CDR3 is TGTGCCTGTGTAGGACAGGGGGCATACTATGGCTACACCTTC.

The chain combines TRBV18 with TRBJ2-3; D perhaps matches TRBD1 (5 bases). This CDR3 has 16 residues. The germline CDR1 and CDR2 sequences are KGHSH and LQKENI. The ends were cut back, 2 bases at V and 0 bases at J, with 12 bases in the middle. The CDR3 DNA sequence: TGTGCCAGCTCACCAGGGGCAGACACTAGCACAGATACGCAGTATTTT. Protein product: CASSPGADTSTDTQYF. Complete variable domain (other parts from reference TRBV18 and TRBJ2-3): NAGVMQNPRHLVRRRGQEARLRCSPMKGHSHVYWYRQLPEEGLKFMVYLQKENIIDESGMPKERFSAEFPKEGPSILRIQQVVRGDSAAYFCASSPGADTSTDTQYFGPGTRLTVL.

The J gene is TRBJ1-1, the V gene TRBV29-1, with D perhaps matching TRBD1 (6 bases). The V and J ends lost 3 bases and 4 bases respectively, with 12 bases between them. CDR3 length: 13 residues. Germline assignment: CDR1 SQVTM and CDR2 ANQGSEA. The CDR3 is CSVDGGQITEAFF. The CDR3 DNA follows: TGCAGCGTTGATGGTGGACAGATCACTGAAGCTTTCTTT.

The gene calls are TRBV20-1 and TRBJ2-7; the match to TRBD2 covers 7 bases. The trim removed 3 bases at V and 3 bases at J, leaving 14 bases unmatched. The CDR3 consists of 16 residues. Germline CDR1 and CDR2: DFQATT and SNEGSKA (reference sequence). This chain's CDR3 is CSASIRVASGLYEQYF. In DNA form, the CDR3 reads TGCAGTGCTAGTATAAGAGTGGCTAGCGGTCTCTACGAGCAGTACTTC.

CDR3 loop: CASSKQGPNQPQHF. In DNA, the CDR3 is TGTGCCAGCAGTAAACAGGGGCCCAATCAGCCCCAGCATTTT. The gene calls are TRBV7-9 and TRBJ1-5, with 7 bases matching TRBD1. CDR1 SEHNR and CDR2 FQNEAQ come from the germline V gene (reference sequence). The trim removed 6 bases at V and 3 bases at J, leaving 5 bases unmatched. CDR3 length: 14 residues.

In the case of this clone: In the same sample, other DNA sequences code for this CDR3. The rearrangement uses TRBV20-1 and TRBJ1-2, with a possible D match to TRBD1 (6 bases). Per the germline V gene, CDR1 is DFQATT and CDR2 is SNEGSKA (reference sequence). The CDR3 covers 11 residues. V was clipped by 3 bases and J by 6 bases, with 8 bases between them. This CDR3 reads CSARGGNGYTF. DNA for the CDR3: TGCAGTGCTAGGGGGGGCAATGGCTACACCTTC.

V is TRBV5-1 and J is TRBJ2-1, with 12 bases identical to TRBD2. The CDR3 totals 16 residues. The V segment lost 4 bases and the J segment 8 bases; nucleotides outside the gene matches: 10. CDR1 is SGHRS and CDR2 is YFSETQ in the germline V gene. This CDR3 is CASSLEPSGGAYEQFF. The CDR3 coding sequence is TGCGCCAGCAGCCTCGAGCCTAGCGGGGGGGCATATGAGCAGTTCTTC. Drawing the rest from reference TRBV5-1 and TRBJ2-1, the complete variable domain is KAGVTQTPRYLIKTRGQQVTLSCSPISGHRSVSWYQQTPGQGLQFLFEYFSETQRNKGNFPGRFSGRQFSNSRSEMNVSTLELGDSALYLCASSLEPSGGAYEQFFGPGTRLTVL.

This chain connects TRBV5-1 to TRBJ2-7; 12 bases line up with TRBD1. The CDR3 runs to 18 residues. With V trimmed by 1 base and J by 2 bases, 10 bases remained unmatched. The V gene's germline CDR1 is SGHRS and CDR2 YFSETQ. CDR3: CASSLIGLGQGATYEQYF. CDR3 in DNA: TGCGCCAGCAGCTTGATCGGCCTGGGACAGGGGGCAACCTACGAGCAGTACTTC.

V usage is TRBV7-2 and J usage is TRBJ1-1; TRBD1 agrees at 8 bases. After removal of 7 bases from V and 6 bases from J, the junction contained 13 bases not matched to a gene. This CDR3 region has 15 residues. Germline V CDR1 and CDR2: SGHTA, FQGNSA. The CDR3 sequence: CASTGQGTRSAEAFF. CDR3 nucleotide sequence: TGTGCCAGCACCGGACAGGGAACACGGTCGGCTGAAGCTTTCTTT. The full variable domain, completed using reference TRBV7-2 and TRBJ1-1, is GAGVSQSPSNKVTEKGKDVELRCDPISGHTALYWYRQSLGQGLEFLIYFQGNSAPDKSGLPSDRFSAERTGGSVSTLTIQRTQQEDSAVYLCASTGQGTRSAEAFFGQGTRLTVV.

This rearrangement joins TRBV7-3 to TRBJ2-5; TRBD2 matches 7 bases. V gave up 5 bases and J gave up 5 bases; unmatched junction bases: 8. From germline, CDR1 is SGHTA and CDR2 FQGTGA. The CDR3 length is 14 residues. The CDR3 region has the DNA TGTGCCAGCAGCCCGAGCGGGATTGAGGAGACCCAGTACTTC. Its protein is CASSPSGIEETQYF.

The chain employs TRBV3-1 (or the pseudogene TRBV3-2) and TRBJ2-3; D is undetermined. V was shortened by 6 bases and J by 4 bases, with 8 bases between the two germline ends. This CDR3 has 12 residues. The germline gives CDR1 LGHDT, CDR2 YNNKEL (reference sequence). CDR3 region: CASRKGADTQYF. The CDR3 coding sequence is TGTGCCAGCAGGAAAGGCGCAGATACGCAGTATTTT.

The V and J genes are TRBV5-1 and TRBJ2-1; D assignment may be TRBD1 or TRBD2 (5 bases each). CDR3 length: 15 amino acids. Deletions cut 0 bases from V and 1 base from J, with 8 bases between. The germline V gene has CDR1 SGHRS and CDR2 YFSETQ. The CDR3 DNA reads as TGCGCCAGCAGCTTGGTTGGGGGTTCCTACAATGAGCAGTTCTTC. Its translation: CASSLVGGSYNEQFF.

About this clone: Other DNA sequences in the same sample also yield this CDR3. The CDR3 DNA is TGCGCCAGCAGTGACAGCTACAATGAGCAGTTCTTC. The encoded protein is CASSDSYNEQFF. The chain carries TRBV10-2 and TRBJ2-1; D is undetermined. V was cut by 3 bases and J by 3 bases, with 3 bases left in between. The V gene's germline CDR1 is WSHSY and CDR2 SAAADI. The CDR3 runs to 12 residues.

The gene calls are TRBV9 and TRBJ2-5; D may be TRBD2 (6 bases). This CDR3 has 15 amino acids. V lost 0 bases and J 5 bases, leaving 14 bases between the germline ends. The germline V gene has CDR1 SGDLS and CDR2 YYNGEE. The CDR3 DNA is TGTGCCAGCAGCGTAGAGGAGGGCCCTTGGGAGACCCAGTACTTC. This sequence encodes CASSVEEGPWETQYF.

The V call is TRBV7-2, the J call TRBJ2-1; unclear D gene. Looked up from germline, CDR1 is SGHTA and CDR2 is FQGNSA. This CDR3 has 15 residues. V was shortened by 5 bases and J by 6 bases, with 17 bases between the two germline ends. CDR3 loop: CASSPIRATGNEQFF. The DNA for the CDR3 is TGTGCCAGCAGCCCAATCCGGGCGACCGGCAATGAGCAGTTCTTC. The full variable domain, completed using reference TRBV7-2 and TRBJ2-1, is GAGVSQSPSNKVTEKGKDVELRCDPISGHTALYWYRQSLGQGLEFLIYFQGNSAPDKSGLPSDRFSAERTGGSVSTLTIQRTQQEDSAVYLCASSPIRATGNEQFFGPGTRLTVL.

V and J are TRBV27 and TRBJ2-7; TRBD1 or TRBD2 may be the D gene (6 bases each). The CDR3 totals 14 residues. CDR1 and CDR2 (germline): MNHEY, SMNVEV (reference sequence). Trimming took 5 bases from V and 5 from J, leaving 16 bases between them. The CDR3 DNA is TGTGCCAGCAGTCCACAGGGAGGTAGCGACGAGCAGTACTTC. Its protein product is CASSPQGGSDEQYF.

The V call is TRBV4-2, the J call TRBJ2-3; no clear D gene. This CDR3 region has 17 residues. V was cut by 0 bases and J by 4 bases, with 17 bases left in between. Germline V gene sequence: CDR1 LGHNA, CDR2 YNFKEQ. CDR3 residues: CASSQDSGPELADTQYF. CDR3 bases: TGTGCCAGCAGCCAAGATTCCGGGCCGGAGCTGGCAGATACGCAGTATTTT.

V gene TRBV4-1 combines with J gene TRBJ1-5; no clear D. Germline V gene data show CDR1 as MGHRA and CDR2 as YSYEKL. This CDR3 comprises 13 residues. Between the trimmed V and J ends, which lost 1 base and 7 bases, there was a span of 8 bases. CDR3 amino acids: CASSQGRFQPQHF. CDR3 sequence (DNA): TGCGCCAGCAGCCAAGGTCGTTTCCAGCCCCAGCATTTT.

This clone was observed a few times. The chain joins TRBV28 to TRBJ1-1; 7 bases agree with TRBD1. J gave up 0 bases and V 10 bases, and 17 bases lay outside the gene matches. The CDR3 runs to 17 residues. Germline CDR1 and CDR2: MDHEN and SYDVKM. The CDR3 nucleotides are TGTGCCACCTATAACTTCGATCGACAGGGCCTGAACACTGAAGCTTTCTTT. Its translation: CATYNFDRQGLNTEAFF. Variable domain in full (rest from reference TRBV28 and TRBJ1-1): DVKVTQSSRYLVKRTGEKVFLECVQDMDHENMFWYRQDPGLGLRLIYFSYDVKMKEKGDIPEGYSVSREKKERFSLILESASTNQTSMYLCATYNFDRQGLNTEAFFGQGTRLTVV.